This T cell receptor beta chain was obtained from a study of Graves' ophthalmopathy and Graves' hyperthyroidism. In its sample, this clonotype was seen many times. The CDR3 covers 13 residues. Germline trimming cut 3 bases from V and 7 bases from J; bases unmatched to any gene: 2. Germline loops: CDR1 SGHAT, CDR2 FQNNGV. Amplifying from RNA transcripts, the study obtained TCR beta CDR3 regions. First-round RT-PCR employed HTBI primers, with a second-round multiplex PCR after it. TCRdb passed the multiplex PCR reads through MiXCR, listing each CDR3 protein once. This sample has about 150,000 distinct CDR3 sequences, with about 40% found just once.

The sample comprised peripheral blood. The sequence was collected from a woman aged 40 to 49 with Graves' ophthalmopathy. The chain recombines TRBV11-2 with TRBJ2-1; 8 bases map to TRBD1. CDR3 loop: CASSLTGANEQFF. The CDR3 coding sequence is TGTGCCAGCAGCTTGACAGGGGCGAATGAGCAGTTCTTC.